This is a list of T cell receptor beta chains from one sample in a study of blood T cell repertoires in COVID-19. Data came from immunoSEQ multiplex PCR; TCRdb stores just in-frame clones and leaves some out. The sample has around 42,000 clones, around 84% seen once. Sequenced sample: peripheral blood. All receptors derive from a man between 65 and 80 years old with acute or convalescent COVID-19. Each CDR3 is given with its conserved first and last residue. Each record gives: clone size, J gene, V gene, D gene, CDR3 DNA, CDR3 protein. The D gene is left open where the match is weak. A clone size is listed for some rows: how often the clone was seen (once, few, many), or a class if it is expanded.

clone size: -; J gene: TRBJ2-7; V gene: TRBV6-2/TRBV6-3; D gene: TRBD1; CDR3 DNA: TGTGCCAGCAGTTATCCCGGGACAGGGGTATACGAGCAGTACTTC; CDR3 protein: CASSYPGTGVYEQYF
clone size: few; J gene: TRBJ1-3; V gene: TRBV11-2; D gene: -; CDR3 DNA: TGTGCCAGCAGCTTGAGCTCTGGAAACACCATATATTTT; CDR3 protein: CASSLSSGNTIYF
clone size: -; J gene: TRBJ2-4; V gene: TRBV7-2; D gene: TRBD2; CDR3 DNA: TGTGCCAGCAGTTCTGGGACTAGCGGAAACATTCAGTACTTC; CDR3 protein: CASSSGTSGNIQYF
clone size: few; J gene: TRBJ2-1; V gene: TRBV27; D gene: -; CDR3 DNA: TGTGCCAGCAGTTTATCCAGGGGCCATGAGCAGTTCTTC; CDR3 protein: CASSLSRGHEQFF
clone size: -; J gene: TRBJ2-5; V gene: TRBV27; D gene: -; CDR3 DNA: TGTGCCAGCAGTTTGACCGGGAGCGGAGAGACCCAGTACTTC; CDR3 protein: CASSLTGSGETQYF
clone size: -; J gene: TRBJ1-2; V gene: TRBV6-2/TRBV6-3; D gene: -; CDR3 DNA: TGTGCCAGCAGTTTGGACATGTCTGGCTACACCTTC; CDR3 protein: CASSLDMSGYTF
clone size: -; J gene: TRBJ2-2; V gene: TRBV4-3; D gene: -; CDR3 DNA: TGCGCCAGCAGCCAAGGGGTGGACAGAGGGGAGCTGTTTTTT; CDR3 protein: CASSQGVDRGELFF
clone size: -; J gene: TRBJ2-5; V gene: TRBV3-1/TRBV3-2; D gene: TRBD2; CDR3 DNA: TGTGCCAGCAGCCTCGGACTAGCGGGGGGAAACCAGTACTTC; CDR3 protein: CASSLGLAGGNQYF
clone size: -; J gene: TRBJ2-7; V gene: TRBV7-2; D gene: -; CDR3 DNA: TGTGCCAGCAGCTCAGGGGGGACGGAAACCTACGAGCAGTACTTC; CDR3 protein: CASSSGGTETYEQYF
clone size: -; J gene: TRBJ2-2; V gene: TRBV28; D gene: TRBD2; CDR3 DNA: TGTGCCAGCAGCACAGGACTAGCGGGATTATTTGGGGCCGGGGAGCTGTTTTTT; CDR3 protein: CASSTGLAGLFGAGELFF
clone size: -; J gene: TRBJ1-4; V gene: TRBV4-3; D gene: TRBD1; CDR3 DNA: TGCGCCAGCAGCCAAGATGGGACAGGGGGCGAAAAACTGTTTTTT; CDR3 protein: CASSQDGTGGEKLFF
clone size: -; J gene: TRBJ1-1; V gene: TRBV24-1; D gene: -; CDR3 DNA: TGTGCCACCAGTGATGGCCGGACAGCGAACACTGAAGCTTTCTTT; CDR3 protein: CATSDGRTANTEAFF
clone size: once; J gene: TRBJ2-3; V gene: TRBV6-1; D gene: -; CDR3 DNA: TGTGCCAGCAGTGAATCCCCGGGCGCGGGTACGCAGTATTTT; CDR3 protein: CASSESPGAGTQYF
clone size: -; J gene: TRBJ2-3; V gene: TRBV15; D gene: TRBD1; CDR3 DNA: TGTGCCACCGAACTGGACAGGAGCACAGATACGCAGTATTTT; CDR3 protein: CATELDRSTDTQYF
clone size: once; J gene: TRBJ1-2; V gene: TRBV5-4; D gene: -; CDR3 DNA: TGTGCCAGCAGGCGAGAAGCAGGGTCCTATGGCTACACCTTC; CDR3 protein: CASRREAGSYGYTF
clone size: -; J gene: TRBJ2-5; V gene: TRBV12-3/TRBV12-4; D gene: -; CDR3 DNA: TGTGCCAGCAGGGGGTGGGGGGAGGAGACCCAGTACTTC; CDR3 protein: CASRGWGEETQYF
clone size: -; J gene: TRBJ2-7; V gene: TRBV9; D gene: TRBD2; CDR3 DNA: TGTGCCAGCAGCGTAGCGGGACTAAACTACGAGCAGTACTTC; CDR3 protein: CASSVAGLNYEQYF
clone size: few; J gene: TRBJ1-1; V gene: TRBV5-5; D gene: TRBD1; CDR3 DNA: TGTGCCAGCAGTCAAAACAGGGGGCTGAACACTGAAGCTTTCTTT; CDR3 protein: CASSQNRGLNTEAFF
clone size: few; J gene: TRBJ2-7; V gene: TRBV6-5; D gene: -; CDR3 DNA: TGTGCCAGCAGCAAGGGGCGACACGAGCAGTACTTC; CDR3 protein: CASSKGRHEQYF
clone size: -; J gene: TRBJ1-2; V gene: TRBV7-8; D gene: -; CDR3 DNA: TGTGCCAGCAGCTTAGCGCCGCTAGACTATGGCTACACCTTC; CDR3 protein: CASSLAPLDYGYTF
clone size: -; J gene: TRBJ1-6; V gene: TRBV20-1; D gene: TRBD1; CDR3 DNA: TGCAGTGCTAGTCCCGGGACAGGGCGTGTAGAGTCACCCCTCCACTTT; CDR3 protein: CSASPGTGRVESPLHF
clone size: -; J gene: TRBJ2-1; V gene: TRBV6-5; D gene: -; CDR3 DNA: TGTGCCAGCAGTTACTCGGCCGCACGAACTAGCAAGGAGCAGTTCTTC; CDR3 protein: CASSYSAARTSKEQFF
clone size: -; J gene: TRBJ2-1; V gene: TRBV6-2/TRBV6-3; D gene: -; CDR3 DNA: TGTGCCAGCAGTTACCGTACCGGGAAAGTGCAGTTCTTC; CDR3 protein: CASSYRTGKVQFF
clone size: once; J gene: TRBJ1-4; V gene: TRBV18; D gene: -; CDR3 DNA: TGTGCCAGCTCGACGAGAAGACAGACAACTAATGAAAAACTGTTTTTT; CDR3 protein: CASSTRRQTTNEKLFF
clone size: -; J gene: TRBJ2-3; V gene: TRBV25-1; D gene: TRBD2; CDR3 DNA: TGTGCCAGCAGTAGACTAGCGGGTGATACGCAGTATTTT; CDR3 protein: CASSRLAGDTQYF
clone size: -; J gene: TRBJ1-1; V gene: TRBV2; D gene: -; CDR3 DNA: TGTGCCAGCAGTGGGCGACGGGACACTGAAGCTTTCTTT; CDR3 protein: CASSGRRDTEAFF
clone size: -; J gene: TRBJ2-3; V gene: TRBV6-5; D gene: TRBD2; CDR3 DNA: TGTGCCATTCGTAGCGGGGTTGGCACAGATACGCAGTATTTT; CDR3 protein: CAIRSGVGTDTQYF
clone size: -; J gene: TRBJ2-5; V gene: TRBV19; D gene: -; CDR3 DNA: TGTGCCAGTAGTATGAGGAGGGTACAAGAGACCCAGTACTTC; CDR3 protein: CASSMRRVQETQYF
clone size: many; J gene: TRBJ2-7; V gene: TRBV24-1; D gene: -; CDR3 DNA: TGTGCCACCAGTGATTTGACAGGCGGTCCGAGCTACGAGCAGTACTTC; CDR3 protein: CATSDLTGGPSYEQYF
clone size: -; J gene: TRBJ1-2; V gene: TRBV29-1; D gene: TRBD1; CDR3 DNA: TGCAGCGTAACCGGGACAGGGCCTCTGGATGGCTACACCTTC; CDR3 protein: CSVTGTGPLDGYTF
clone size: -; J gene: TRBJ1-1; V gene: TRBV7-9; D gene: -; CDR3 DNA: TGTGCCAGCAGCTTCCCCGAGGGTTTTTCCCCTATGAACACTGAAGCTTTCTTT; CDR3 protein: CASSFPEGFSPMNTEAFF
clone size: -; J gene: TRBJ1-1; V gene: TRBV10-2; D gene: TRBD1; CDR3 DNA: TGCGCCAGCAGCCGGGACAGGAACACTGAAGCTTTCTTT; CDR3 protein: CASSRDRNTEAFF